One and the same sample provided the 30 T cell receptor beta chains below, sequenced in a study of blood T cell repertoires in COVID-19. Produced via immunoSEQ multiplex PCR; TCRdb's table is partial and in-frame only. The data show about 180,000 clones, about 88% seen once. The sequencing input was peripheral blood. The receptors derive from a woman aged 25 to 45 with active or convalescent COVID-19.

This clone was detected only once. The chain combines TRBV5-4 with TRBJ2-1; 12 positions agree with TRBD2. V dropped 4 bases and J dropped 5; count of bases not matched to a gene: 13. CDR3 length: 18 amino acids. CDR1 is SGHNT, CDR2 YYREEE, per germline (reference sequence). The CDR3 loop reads CASSPPTSGGLSNNEQFF. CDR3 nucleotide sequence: TGTGCCAGCAGCCCCCCGACTAGCGGGGGACTCTCAAACAATGAGCAGTTCTTC.

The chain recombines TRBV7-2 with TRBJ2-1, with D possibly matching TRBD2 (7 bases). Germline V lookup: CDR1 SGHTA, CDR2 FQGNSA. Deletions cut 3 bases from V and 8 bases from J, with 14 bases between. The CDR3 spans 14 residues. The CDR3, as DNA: TGTGCCAGCAGCTTTTTCGGGGGGCTCTATGAGCAGTTCTTC. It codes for CASSFFGGLYEQFF.

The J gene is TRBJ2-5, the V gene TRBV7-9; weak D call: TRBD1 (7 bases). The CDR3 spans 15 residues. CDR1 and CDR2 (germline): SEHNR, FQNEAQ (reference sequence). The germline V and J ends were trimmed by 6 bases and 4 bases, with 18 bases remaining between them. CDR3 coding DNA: TGTGCCAGCAGGGGCAGGGGGGAGAGGGGAGAGACCCAGTACTTC. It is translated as CASRGRGERGETQYF.

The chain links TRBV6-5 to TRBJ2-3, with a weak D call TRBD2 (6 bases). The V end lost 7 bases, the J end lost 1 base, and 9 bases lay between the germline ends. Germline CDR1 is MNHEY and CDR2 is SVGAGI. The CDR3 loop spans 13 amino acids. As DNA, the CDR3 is TGTGCCAGCACCCAGCGGGGCACAGATACGCAGTATTTT. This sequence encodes CASTQRGTDTQYF.

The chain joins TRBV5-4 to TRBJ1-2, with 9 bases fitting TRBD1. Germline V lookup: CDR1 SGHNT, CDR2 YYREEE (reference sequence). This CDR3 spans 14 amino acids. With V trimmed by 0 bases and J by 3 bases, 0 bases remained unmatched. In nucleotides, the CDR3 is TGTGCCAGCAGCTTGGACAGGGGGCACTATGGCTACACCTTC. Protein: CASSLDRGHYGYTF.

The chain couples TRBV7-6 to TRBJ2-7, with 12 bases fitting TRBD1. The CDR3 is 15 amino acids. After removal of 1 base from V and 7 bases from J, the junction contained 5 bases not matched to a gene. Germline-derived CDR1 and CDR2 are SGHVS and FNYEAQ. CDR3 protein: CASSLEGQGAWEQYF. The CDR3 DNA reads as TGTGCCAGCAGCTTAGAGGGACAGGGGGCATGGGAGCAGTACTTC.

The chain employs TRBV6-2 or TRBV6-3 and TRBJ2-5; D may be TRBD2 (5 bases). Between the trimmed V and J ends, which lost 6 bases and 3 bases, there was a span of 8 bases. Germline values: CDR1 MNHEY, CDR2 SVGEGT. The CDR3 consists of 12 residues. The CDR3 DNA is TGTGCCAGCAGCGGAGCGGAAGAGACCCAGTACTTC. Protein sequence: CASSGAEETQYF.

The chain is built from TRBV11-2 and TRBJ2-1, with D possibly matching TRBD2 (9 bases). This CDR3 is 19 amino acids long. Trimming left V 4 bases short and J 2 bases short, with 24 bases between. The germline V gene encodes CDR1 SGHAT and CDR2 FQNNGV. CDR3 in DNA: TGTGCCAGCAGCTCCGGTGGGACAGGTTCTAGCGGGACCTACAATGAGCAGTTCTTC. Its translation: CASSSGGTGSSGTYNEQFF. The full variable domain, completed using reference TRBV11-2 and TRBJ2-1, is EAGVAQSPRYKIIEKRQSVAFWCNPISGHATLYWYQQILGQGPKLLIQFQNNGVVDDSQLPKDRFSAERLKGVDSTLKIQPAKLEDSAVYLCASSSGGTGSSGTYNEQFFGPGTRLTVL.

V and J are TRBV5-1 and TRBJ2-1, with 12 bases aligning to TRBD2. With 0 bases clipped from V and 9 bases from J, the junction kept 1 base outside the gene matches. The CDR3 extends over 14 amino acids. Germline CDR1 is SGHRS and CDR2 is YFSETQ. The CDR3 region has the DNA TGCGCCAGCAGCTTGGGACTAGCGGGAGCTGAGCAGTTCTTC. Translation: CASSLGLAGAEQFF.

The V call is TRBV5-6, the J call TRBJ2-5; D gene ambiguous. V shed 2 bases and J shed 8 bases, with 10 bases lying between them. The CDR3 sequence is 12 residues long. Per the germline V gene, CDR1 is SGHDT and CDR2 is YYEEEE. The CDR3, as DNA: TGTGCCAGCAGCTTAACTACCGGCACCCAGTACTTC. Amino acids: CASSLTTGTQYF.

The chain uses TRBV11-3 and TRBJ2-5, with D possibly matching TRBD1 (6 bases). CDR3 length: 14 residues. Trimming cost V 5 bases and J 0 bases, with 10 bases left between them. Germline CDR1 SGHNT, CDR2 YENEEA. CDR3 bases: TGTGCCAGCAGCAACAGGGACCACCAAGAGACCCAGTACTTC. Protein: CASSNRDHQETQYF.

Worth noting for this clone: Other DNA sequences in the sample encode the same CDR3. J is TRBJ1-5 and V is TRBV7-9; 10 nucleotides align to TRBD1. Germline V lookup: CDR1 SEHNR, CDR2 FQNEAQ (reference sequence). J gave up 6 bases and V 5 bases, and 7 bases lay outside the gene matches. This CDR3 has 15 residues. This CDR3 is CASSLGTGEGQPQHF. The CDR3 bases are TGTGCCAGCAGCCTCGGGACAGGGGAGGGTCAGCCCCAGCATTTT.

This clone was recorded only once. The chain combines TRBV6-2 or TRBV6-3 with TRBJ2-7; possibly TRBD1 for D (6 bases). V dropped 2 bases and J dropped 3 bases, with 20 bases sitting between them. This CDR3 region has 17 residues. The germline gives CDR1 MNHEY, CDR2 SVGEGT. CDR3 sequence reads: CASSYLGARRGGYEQYF. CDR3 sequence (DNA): TGTGCCAGCAGTTACCTGGGGGCCCGGAGAGGGGGCTACGAGCAGTACTTC.

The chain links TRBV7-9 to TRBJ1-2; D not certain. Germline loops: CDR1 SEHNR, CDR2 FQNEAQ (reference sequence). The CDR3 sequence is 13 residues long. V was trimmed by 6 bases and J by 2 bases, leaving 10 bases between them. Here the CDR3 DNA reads TGTGCCAGCAGTCCGACCGGGAACTATGGCTACACCTTC. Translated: CASSPTGNYGYTF.

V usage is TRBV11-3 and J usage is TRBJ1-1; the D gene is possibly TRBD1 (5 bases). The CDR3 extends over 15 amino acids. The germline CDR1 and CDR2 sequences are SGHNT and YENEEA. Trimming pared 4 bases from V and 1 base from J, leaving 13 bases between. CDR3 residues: CASSSGQGRNTEAFF. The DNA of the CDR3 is TGTGCCAGCAGCTCTGGGCAGGGAAGGAACACTGAAGCTTTCTTT.

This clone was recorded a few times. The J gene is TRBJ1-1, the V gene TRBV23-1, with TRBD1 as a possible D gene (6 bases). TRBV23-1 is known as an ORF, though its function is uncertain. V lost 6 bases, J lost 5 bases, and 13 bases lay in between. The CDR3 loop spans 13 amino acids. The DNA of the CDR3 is TGCGCCAGCAGGGGGACACGGCGGACTGAAGCTTTCTTT. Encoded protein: CASRGTRRTEAFF.

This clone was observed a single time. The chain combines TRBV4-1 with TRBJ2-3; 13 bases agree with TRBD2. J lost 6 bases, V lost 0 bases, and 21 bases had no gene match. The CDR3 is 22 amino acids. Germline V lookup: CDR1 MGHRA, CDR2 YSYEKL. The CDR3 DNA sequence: TGCGCCAGCAGCCAAGAATTCTTTAGCAATCGGGGACTAGCGGGGAGGAAGGATACGCAGTATTTT. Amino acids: CASSQEFFSNRGLAGRKDTQYF.

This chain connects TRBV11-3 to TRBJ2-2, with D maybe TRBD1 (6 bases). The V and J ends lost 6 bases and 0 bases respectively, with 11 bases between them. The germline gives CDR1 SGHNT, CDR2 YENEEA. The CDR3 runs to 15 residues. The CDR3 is CASSPRGSNTGELFF. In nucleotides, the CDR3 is TGTGCCAGCAGTCCGAGGGGGTCGAACACCGGGGAGCTGTTTTTT.

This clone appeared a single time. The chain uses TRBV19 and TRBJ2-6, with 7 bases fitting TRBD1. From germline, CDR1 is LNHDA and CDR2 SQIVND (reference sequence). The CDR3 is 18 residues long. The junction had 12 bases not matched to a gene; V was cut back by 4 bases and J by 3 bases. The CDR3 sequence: CASSTRQGLSGGANVLTF. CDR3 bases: TGTGCCAGTAGTACCAGACAGGGCCTTTCGGGTGGGGCCAACGTCCTGACTTTC.

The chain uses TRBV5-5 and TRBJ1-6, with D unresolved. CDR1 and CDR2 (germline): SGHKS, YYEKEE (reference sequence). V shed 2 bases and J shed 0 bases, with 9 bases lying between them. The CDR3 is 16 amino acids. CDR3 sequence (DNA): TGTGCCAGCAGCTTCCGGGAGAGCTCCTATAATTCACCCCTCCACTTT. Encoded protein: CASSFRESSYNSPLHF.

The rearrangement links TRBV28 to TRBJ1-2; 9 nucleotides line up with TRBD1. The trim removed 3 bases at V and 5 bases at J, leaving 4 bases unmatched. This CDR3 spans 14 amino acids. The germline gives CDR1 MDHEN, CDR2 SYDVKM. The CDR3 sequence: CASSFGTGSYGYTF. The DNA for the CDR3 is TGTGCCAGCAGTTTCGGGACAGGGAGTTATGGCTACACCTTC.

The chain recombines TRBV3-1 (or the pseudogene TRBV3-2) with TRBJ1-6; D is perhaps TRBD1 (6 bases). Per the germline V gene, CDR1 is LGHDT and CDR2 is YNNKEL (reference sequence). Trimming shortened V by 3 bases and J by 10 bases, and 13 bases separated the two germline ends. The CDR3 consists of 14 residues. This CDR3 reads CASSQGRGESPLHF. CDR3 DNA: TGTGCCAGCAGCCAGGGGAGGGGGGAGTCACCCCTCCACTTT.

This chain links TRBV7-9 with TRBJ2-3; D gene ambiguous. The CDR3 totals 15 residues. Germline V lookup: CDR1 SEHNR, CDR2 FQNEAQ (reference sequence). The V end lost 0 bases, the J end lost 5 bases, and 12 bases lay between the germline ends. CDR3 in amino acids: CASSLAGGPGDTQYF. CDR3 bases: TGTGCCAGCAGCTTAGCAGGTGGGCCAGGAGATACGCAGTATTTT.

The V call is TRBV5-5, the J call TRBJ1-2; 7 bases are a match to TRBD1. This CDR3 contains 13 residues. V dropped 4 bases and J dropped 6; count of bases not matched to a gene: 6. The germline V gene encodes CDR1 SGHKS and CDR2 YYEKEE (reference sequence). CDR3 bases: TGTGCCAGCAGCATAACCGGGACAGATGGCTACACCTTC. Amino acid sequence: CASSITGTDGYTF.

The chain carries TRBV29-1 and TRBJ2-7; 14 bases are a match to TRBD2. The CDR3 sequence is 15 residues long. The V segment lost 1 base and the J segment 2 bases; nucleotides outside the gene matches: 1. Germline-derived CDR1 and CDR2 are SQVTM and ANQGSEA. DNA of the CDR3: TGCAGCGTTGAAGGGACTAGCGGGGGGACCTACGAGCAGTACTTC. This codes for CSVEGTSGGTYEQYF.

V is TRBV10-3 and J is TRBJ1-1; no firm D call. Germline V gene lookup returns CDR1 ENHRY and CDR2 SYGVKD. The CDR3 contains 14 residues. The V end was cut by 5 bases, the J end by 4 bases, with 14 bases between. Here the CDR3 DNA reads TGTGCCATCAGTAAACAGACGTCGAGCACTGAAGCTTTCTTT. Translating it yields CAISKQTSSTEAFF.

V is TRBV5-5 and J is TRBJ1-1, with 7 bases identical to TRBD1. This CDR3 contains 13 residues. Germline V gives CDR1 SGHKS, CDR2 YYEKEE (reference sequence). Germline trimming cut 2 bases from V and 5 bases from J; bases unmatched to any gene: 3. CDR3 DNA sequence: TGTGCCAGCAGCTTTGGGACAGAAACTGAAGCTTTCTTT. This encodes CASSFGTETEAFF.

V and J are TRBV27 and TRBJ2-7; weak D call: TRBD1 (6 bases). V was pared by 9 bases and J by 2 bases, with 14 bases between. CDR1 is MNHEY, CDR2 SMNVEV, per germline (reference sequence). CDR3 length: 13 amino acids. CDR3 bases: TGTGCCAGGGTGGACAGTCGGACCTACGAGCAGTACTTC. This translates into CARVDSRTYEQYF.

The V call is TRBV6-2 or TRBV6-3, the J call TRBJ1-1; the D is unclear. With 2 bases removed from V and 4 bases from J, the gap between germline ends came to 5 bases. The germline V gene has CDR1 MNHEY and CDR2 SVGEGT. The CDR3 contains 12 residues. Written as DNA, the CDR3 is TGTGCCAGCAGTTACACCAGCACTGAAGCTTTCTTT. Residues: CASSYTSTEAFF.

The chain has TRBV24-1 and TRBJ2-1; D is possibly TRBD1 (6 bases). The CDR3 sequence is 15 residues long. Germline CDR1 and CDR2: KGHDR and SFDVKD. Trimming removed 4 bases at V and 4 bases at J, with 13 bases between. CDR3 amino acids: CATSDRDTSYNEQFF. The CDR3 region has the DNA TGTGCCACCAGTGACCGGGACACATCTTACAATGAGCAGTTCTTC.